These 2 T cell receptor beta chains share one sample of origin, sequenced in a study of blood T cell repertoires in COVID-19. Sequenced by immunoSEQ multiplex PCR; TCRdb stores in-frame clones only, minus some. This repertoire shows roughly 380,000 clones, about 85% found once; its top ten account for more than 3%. The source material was peripheral blood. Receptors were obtained from a woman aged 18-29 years with acute or convalescent COVID-19.

The CDR3, as DNA: TGTGCCAGCAGCGGACCCGGGACAGGGGTGAGGGATGAGCAGTTCTTC. It codes for CASSGPGTGVRDEQFF. The chain recombines TRBV2 with TRBJ2-1, with 10 bases that match TRBD1. Germline values: CDR1 SNHLY, CDR2 FYNNEI. Germline trimming cut 6 bases from V and 8 bases from J; bases unmatched to any gene: 13. The CDR3 length is 16 residues.

The V call is TRBV7-2, the J call TRBJ2-1; a weak D match, TRBD2 (5 bases). Between the trimmed V and J ends, which lost 1 base and 5 bases, there was a span of 15 bases. There are 16 residues in the CDR3. The germline V gene has CDR1 SGHTA and CDR2 FQGNSA. CDR3 region: CASSLDHRGLNNEQFF. CDR3 nucleotides: TGTGCCAGCAGCTTAGATCACCGGGGTCTAAACAATGAGCAGTTCTTC. Looking up the rest from reference TRBV7-2 and TRBJ2-1 gives the full variable domain: GAGVSQSPSNKVTEKGKDVELRCDPISGHTALYWYRQSLGQGLEFLIYFQGNSAPDKSGLPSDRFSAERTGGSVSTLTIQRTQQEDSAVYLCASSLDHRGLNNEQFFGPGTRLTVL.